This T cell receptor beta chain was profiled in a study of Ad26.COV2.S vaccination and SARS-CoV-2 variants. Sequencing used immunoSEQ multiplex PCR; TCRdb keeps in-frame clones, though not all of them. The sample contains about 350,000 clones, approximately 90% of which appear only once. Sample treatment: about 20 received Ad26.COV2.S at low or high dose, single or two shots; 5 received placebo; per-sample allocation not given. Day 63 after the first injection of vaccine or placebo was the sampling time. The receptor was derived from a person between 18 and 65 years old who received the Ad26.COV2.S COVID-19 vaccine or a placebo. The sample was peripheral blood, taken in a trial of Ad26.COV2.S vaccine versus placebo.

The CDR3 region is CASSEGPGLGVYNEQFF. CDR3 coding DNA: TGTGCCAGCAGTGAAGGGCCGGGACTAGGGGTATACAATGAGCAGTTCTTC. The chain is built from TRBV25-1 and TRBJ2-1, with TRBD2 matching over 8 bases. Germline CDR1 MGHDK, CDR2 SYGVNS. J was trimmed by 4 bases and V by 2 bases; bases with no gene match: 10. CDR3 length: 17 residues.